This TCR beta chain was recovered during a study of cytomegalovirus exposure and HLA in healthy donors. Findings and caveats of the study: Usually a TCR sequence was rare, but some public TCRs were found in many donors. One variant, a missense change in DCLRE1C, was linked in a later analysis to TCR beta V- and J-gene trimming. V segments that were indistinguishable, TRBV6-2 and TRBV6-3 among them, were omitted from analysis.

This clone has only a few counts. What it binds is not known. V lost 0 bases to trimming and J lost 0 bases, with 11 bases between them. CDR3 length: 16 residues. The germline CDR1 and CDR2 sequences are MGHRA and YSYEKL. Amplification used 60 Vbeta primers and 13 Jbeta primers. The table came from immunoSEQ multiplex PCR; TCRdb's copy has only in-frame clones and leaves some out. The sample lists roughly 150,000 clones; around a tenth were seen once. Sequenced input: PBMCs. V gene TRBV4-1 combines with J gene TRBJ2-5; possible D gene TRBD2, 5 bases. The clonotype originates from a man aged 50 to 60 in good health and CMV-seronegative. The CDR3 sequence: CASSQEPAANQETQYF. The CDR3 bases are TGCGCCAGCAGCCAAGAACCAGCGGCCAACCAAGAGACCCAGTACTTC.